This TCR beta chain was recovered during a study of blood T cells in healthy people across ages. This clonotype was observed at least ten times. A second roughly 6 to 11 cycle PCR used barcoded and J-beta primers. A single record per CDR3 protein comes from TCRdb applying MiXCR to the 5' RACE reads. The repertoire holds some 1.1 million distinct CDR3 sequences, with about two fifths as singletons. CDR1 and CDR2 from the germline V gene are SGDLS and YYNGEE. The CDR3 has 14 amino acids. V lost 4 bases, J lost 0 bases, and 11 bases lay in between. The receptor comes from a man younger than 30 in good health. V is TRBV9 and J is TRBJ2-7; tentative D call: TRBD2 (6 bases). The sample taken for sequencing was blood. The CDR3 sequence is CASSSRTNSYEQYF. CDR3 DNA: TGTGCCAGCAGCTCCCGGACTAACTCCTACGAGCAGTACTTC.